Presented here are 31 T cell receptor beta chains from one specimen sequenced in a study of blood T cell repertoires in COVID-19. Here immunoSEQ multiplex PCR was the method, and the copy in TCRdb shows in-frame clones only, minus some. The data hold about 90,000 clones, with roughly 86% observed a single time. The sequenced sample was peripheral blood. The source of these receptors is a human donor in a cohort sampled during active COVID-19.

The chain carries TRBV11-2 and TRBJ2-7; D is possibly TRBD1 (6 bases). Trimming cost V 5 bases and J 1 base, with 12 bases left between them. CDR1 and CDR2 from the germline V gene are SGHAT and FQNNGV. The CDR3 totals 14 residues. DNA for the CDR3: TGTGCCAGCAGCCAAAGACAGGCGTCCTACGAGCAGTACTTC. Translation gives CASSQRQASYEQYF.

CDR3 nucleotides: TGCGCCAGCAGCCCGGCCAGGGGGGACACTGAAGCTTTCTTT. It translates to CASSPARGDTEAFF. The rearrangement uses TRBV5-1 and TRBJ1-1; 7 nucleotides match TRBD1. V shed 4 bases, J shed 3 bases, and the junction held 6 bases outside the gene matches. This CDR3 region has 14 residues. CDR1 is SGHRS, CDR2 YFSETQ, per germline.

The gene calls are TRBV28 and TRBJ1-1; D gene uncertain. This CDR3 spans 14 amino acids. Germline-derived CDR1 and CDR2 are MDHEN and SYDVKM. V dropped 2 bases and J dropped 8 bases, with 15 bases sitting between them. The CDR3 DNA reads as TGTGCCAGCAGTTTAAGCTTACGAGGAATAGAAGCTTTCTTT. Translation gives CASSLSLRGIEAFF.

This clone was observed once. The genes are TRBV7-2 and TRBJ1-5; no clear D. The CDR3 contains 12 residues. V was clipped by 3 bases and J by 6 bases, with 6 bases between them. Per germline, CDR1 SGHTA and CDR2 FQGNSA. The CDR3 loop is CASSFPRQPQHF. The CDR3 DNA follows: TGTGCCAGCAGCTTCCCGCGTCAGCCCCAGCATTTT.

V gene TRBV5-6 combines with J gene TRBJ1-2; D unresolved. Trimming cost V 0 bases and J 1 base, with 10 bases left between them. The V gene's germline CDR1 is SGHDT and CDR2 YYEEEE. The CDR3 has 15 residues. DNA of the CDR3: TGTGCCAGCAGCTTGGACGGACGGGATAACTATGGCTACACCTTC. Translating it yields CASSLDGRDNYGYTF.

This chain uses TRBV12-3 or TRBV12-4 with TRBJ1-1; no clear D gene. CDR3 length: 12 residues. Between the trimmed V and J ends, which lost 8 bases and 1 base, there was a span of 8 bases. Written as DNA, the CDR3 is TGTGCCAGCGAGCCTCAGAACACTGAAGCTTTCTTT. Translated, it gives CASEPQNTEAFF.

The V call is TRBV29-1, the J call TRBJ2-7, with no clear D. The V gene lost 1 base and the J gene lost 3 bases, with 16 bases spanning the gap. The CDR3 totals 15 residues. CDR1 is SQVTM, CDR2 ANQGSEA, per germline. The CDR3 nucleotides are TGCAGCGTTGAAGCATCATCCGACACAAACTACGAGCAGTACTTC. Translating it yields CSVEASSDTNYEQYF.

V and J are TRBV6-6 and TRBJ1-6, with D possibly matching TRBD1 (5 bases). Germline V CDR1 and CDR2: MNHNY, SVGAGI (reference sequence). Trimming left V 6 bases short and J 7 bases short, with 13 bases between. The CDR3 consists of 14 residues. As DNA, the CDR3 is TGTGCCAGCAGAGACAGAATACTAAATTCACCCCTCCACTTT. Its translation is CASRDRILNSPLHF.

This rearrangement joins TRBV5-1 to TRBJ2-5, with a possible D match to TRBD2 (7 bases). Trimming took off 5 bases at V and 1 base at J, with 12 bases between the two ends. This CDR3 region has 14 residues. CDR1 is SGHRS and CDR2 is YFSETQ in the germline V gene. CDR3 sequence (DNA): TGCGCCAGCAGGGGAGGGGGGATCCAAGAGACCCAGTACTTC. Translation: CASRGGGIQETQYF.

The chain joins TRBV3-1 (or the pseudogene TRBV3-2) to TRBJ1-2, with D perhaps TRBD1 (6 bases). V dropped 0 bases and J dropped 2 bases, with 10 bases sitting between them. Germline CDR1 is LGHDT and CDR2 is YNNKEL (reference sequence). CDR3 length: 15 residues. CDR3 residues: CASSQDPTGNYGYTF. In DNA form, the CDR3 reads TGTGCCAGCAGCCAAGATCCTACAGGGAACTATGGCTACACCTTC.

The CDR3 protein is CASSQPGQKSYGYTF. In DNA form, the CDR3 reads TGCGCCAGCAGCCAGCCGGGACAAAAGAGCTATGGCTACACCTTC. The chain couples TRBV4-1 to TRBJ1-2; a possible D gene is TRBD1 (6 bases). The V and J ends lost 3 bases and 4 bases respectively, with 15 bases between them. The CDR3 totals 15 residues. Germline V CDR1 and CDR2: MGHRA, YSYEKL.

This clone was seen just once. The chain employs TRBV19 and TRBJ1-1, with TRBD1 matching 8 bases. Germline CDR1 is LNHDA and CDR2 is SQIVND (reference sequence). The ends lost 3 bases at V and 6 bases at J; junction bases unmatched: 6. The CDR3 runs 14 residues. CDR3 in amino acids: CASSILRDRPEAFF. CDR3 DNA: TGTGCCAGTAGTATTTTGCGGGACAGGCCTGAAGCTTTCTTT.

The CDR3 DNA follows: TGCGCCAGCAGCTCGCGGGGCGCAGGGTTTACATCTGGGGCCAACGTCCTGACTTTC. Translated, it gives CASSSRGAGFTSGANVLTF. The chain links TRBV5-1 to TRBJ2-6; D may be TRBD2 (6 bases). This CDR3 is 19 amino acids long. Trimming removed 3 bases at V and 1 base at J, with 20 bases between. From germline, CDR1 is SGHRS and CDR2 YFSETQ.

The chain joins TRBV7-3 to TRBJ2-6, with a weak D call TRBD1 (7 bases). CDR1 SGHTA and CDR2 FQGTGA come from the germline V gene. Trimming pared 5 bases from V and 0 bases from J, leaving 17 bases between. The CDR3 contains 18 residues. In DNA, the CDR3 is TGTGCCAGCAGCCCCCAGGCGGGACAGTTCTCTGGGGCCAACGTCCTGACTTTC. It yields the protein CASSPQAGQFSGANVLTF.

The J gene is TRBJ2-7, the V gene TRBV2; possibly TRBD2 for D (5 bases). V shed 2 bases and J shed 0 bases, with 8 bases lying between them. Per germline, CDR1 SNHLY and CDR2 FYNNEI. The CDR3 sequence is 14 residues long. CDR3 protein: CASSERTHSYEQYF. CDR3 bases: TGTGCCAGCAGTGAAAGGACTCACTCCTACGAGCAGTACTTC.

The rearrangement joins TRBV19 to TRBJ2-1; weak D call: TRBD1 (6 bases). Trimming removed 3 bases at V and 9 bases at J, with 21 bases between. There are 16 residues in the CDR3. CDR1 and CDR2 (germline): LNHDA, SQIVND (reference sequence). As DNA, the CDR3 is TGTGCCAGTAGTATTGGGGACACAACAACTCGAGGTGAGCAGTTCTTC. The encoded protein is CASSIGDTTTRGEQFF.

This clone was recorded a few times. This chain joins TRBV28 and TRBJ2-7; 10 positions agree with TRBD2. The CDR3 length is 15 residues. Germline V CDR1 and CDR2: MDHEN, SYDVKM. The ends lost 2 bases at V and 6 bases at J; junction bases unmatched: 7. For the CDR3, the DNA is TGTGCCAGCAGTTTAAGAGCTAGCGGGGGTCTCGAGCAGTACTTC. This codes for CASSLRASGGLEQYF.

The DNA of the CDR3 is TGTGCCAGCAGTTTGCGTGGAGGAAGCAATCAGCCCCAGCATTTT. Amino acids: CASSLRGGSNQPQHF. The rearrangement links TRBV27 to TRBJ1-5; D gene ambiguous. The ends were cut back, 3 bases at V and 1 base at J, with 10 bases in the middle. Looked up from germline, CDR1 is MNHEY and CDR2 is SMNVEV (reference sequence). This CDR3 has 15 amino acids.

The chain links TRBV2 to TRBJ1-1; 7 bases fit TRBD1. This CDR3 region has 13 residues. CDR1 and CDR2 (germline): SNHLY, FYNNEI. The J segment lost 1 base and the V segment lost 6 bases, leaving 2 bases of the junction unmatched. This CDR3 is CASRRQGNTEAFF. The CDR3 DNA reads TGTGCCAGCAGGCGACAGGGGAACACTGAAGCTTTCTTT.

The V and J genes are TRBV7-2 and TRBJ1-5; 7 nucleotides line up with TRBD1. In germline, CDR1 is SGHTA, CDR2 FQGNSA. The V gene end was trimmed by 5 bases and the J gene end by 2 bases; junction bases not matched to a gene: 9. The CDR3 runs to 16 residues. Here the CDR3 DNA reads TGTGCCAGCAGCCGGCTCCCCCAGGGGGGCAATCAGCCCCAGCATTTT. Translating gives CASSRLPQGGNQPQHF.

V gene TRBV5-6 combines with J gene TRBJ2-3; 12 bases are shared with TRBD2. This CDR3 has 15 amino acids. V lost 4 bases and J lost 7; bases outside the gene matches: 7. Germline V gene data show CDR1 as SGHDT and CDR2 as YYEEEE. DNA of the CDR3: TGTGCCAGCAGCCCTCTAGCGGGGGGGCTGAATACGCAGTATTTT. Translation: CASSPLAGGLNTQYF.

This clone was found once. The rearrangement links TRBV4-2 to TRBJ1-1; possibly TRBD1 for D (6 bases). CDR3 length: 14 residues. The V end lost 4 bases, the J end lost 1 base, and 10 bases lay between the germline ends. Per the germline V gene, CDR1 is LGHNA and CDR2 is YNFKEQ. The CDR3 loop reads CASSPETGNTEAFF. Written as DNA, the CDR3 is TGTGCCAGCAGCCCCGAGACAGGGAACACTGAAGCTTTCTTT.

The chain carries TRBV4-3 and TRBJ1-4, with D possibly matching TRBD1 (6 bases). This CDR3 has 16 amino acids. Germline loops: CDR1 LGHNA, CDR2 YSLEER. Trimming took 0 bases from V and 7 from J, leaving 15 bases between them. The CDR3 DNA reads TGCGCCAGCAGCCAAGATCTGCGGGGGCCTGGTGAAAAACTGTTTTTT. This gives the protein CASSQDLRGPGEKLFF.

This clone was detected a few times. CDR3 region: CASSQGRNTEAFF. CDR3 bases: TGTGCCAGCAGCCAAGGGAGGAACACTGAAGCTTTCTTT. V usage is TRBV14 and J usage is TRBJ1-1; D gene ambiguous. The CDR3 has 13 residues. Germline CDR1 SGHDN, CDR2 FVKESK. Between the trimmed V and J ends, which lost 1 base and 1 base, there was a span of 4 bases. Looking up the rest from reference TRBV14 and TRBJ1-1 gives the full variable domain: EAGVTQFPSHSVIEKGQTVTLRCDPISGHDNLYWYRRVMGKEIKFLLHFVKESKQDESGMPNNRFLAERTGGTYSTLKVQPAELEDSGVYFCASSQGRNTEAFFGQGTRLTVV.

This chain joins TRBV4-3 and TRBJ2-7; 7 positions agree with TRBD1. The CDR3 is made up of 16 amino acids. Germline V gives CDR1 LGHNA, CDR2 YSLEER. The V and J ends lost 0 bases and 3 bases, in that order; junction bases with no gene match: 8. The CDR3 DNA is TGCGCCAGCAGCCAAGACCCCAGCGACAGGGACTACGAGCAGTACTTC. Its protein is CASSQDPSDRDYEQYF.

This clone was detected only once. One junction end disagrees with the germline gene, perhaps due to a read error. The chain recombines TRBV29-1 with TRBJ1-2; 8 nucleotides agree with TRBD1. The CDR3 has 14 residues. The germline V gene encodes CDR1 SQVTM and CDR2 ANQGSEA. CDR3 nucleotides: TGCAGCGTCCCGACAGGGGAGGTTAACAATGGCTACACCTTC. It encodes CSVPTGEVNNGYTF.

The chain couples TRBV30 to TRBJ2-7, with 7 bases identical to TRBD2. The V and J ends lost 5 bases and 5 bases, in that order; junction bases with no gene match: 6. Per the germline V gene, CDR1 is GTSNPN and CDR2 is SVGIG (reference sequence). This CDR3 contains 12 residues. This chain's CDR3 is CAWVGGMNEQYF. The CDR3 bases are TGTGCCTGGGTCGGGGGGATGAACGAGCAGTACTTC.

The V call is TRBV5-1, the J call TRBJ2-3; D call uncertain. Per germline, CDR1 SGHRS and CDR2 YFSETQ. The V and J ends lost 2 bases and 5 bases respectively, with 9 bases between them. The CDR3 totals 13 residues. The CDR3 protein is CASSFQNRDTQYF. The CDR3 nucleotides read TGCGCCAGCAGCTTCCAGAACAGAGATACGCAGTATTTT. Drawing the rest from reference TRBV5-1 and TRBJ2-3, the complete variable domain is KAGVTQTPRYLIKTRGQQVTLSCSPISGHRSVSWYQQTPGQGLQFLFEYFSETQRNKGNFPGRFSGRQFSNSRSEMNVSTLELGDSALYLCASSFQNRDTQYFGPGTRLTVL.

This chain uses TRBV5-1 with TRBJ2-7; TRBD1 matches at 11 bases. The CDR3 has 15 residues. From germline, CDR1 is SGHRS and CDR2 YFSETQ. Germline trimming cut 2 bases from V and 6 bases from J; bases unmatched to any gene: 7. Written as DNA, the CDR3 is TGCGCCAGCAGCTTAACAGGGACAGGGGGGTTCGAGCAGTACTTC. As protein: CASSLTGTGGFEQYF. Combining the CDR3 with reference TRBV5-1 and TRBJ2-7 gives the whole variable domain KAGVTQTPRYLIKTRGQQVTLSCSPISGHRSVSWYQQTPGQGLQFLFEYFSETQRNKGNFPGRFSGRQFSNSRSEMNVSTLELGDSALYLCASSLTGTGGFEQYFGPGTRLTVT.

This clone was recorded a few times. The chain links TRBV6-2 or TRBV6-3 to TRBJ1-5; D possibly corresponds to TRBD1 (5 bases). The CDR3 runs to 14 residues. V shed 4 bases and J shed 7 bases, with 14 bases lying between them. Looked up from germline, CDR1 is MNHEY and CDR2 is SVGEGT. The CDR3 nucleotides read TGTGCCAGCAGTTTCAATCAGGGTGACCAGCCCCAGCATTTT. It codes for CASSFNQGDQPQHF.

This sequence joins TRBV6-6 and TRBJ1-2; 9 bases align to TRBD1. Germline assignment: CDR1 MNHNY and CDR2 SVGAGI (reference sequence). The V and J ends lost 6 bases and 5 bases, in that order; junction bases with no gene match: 10. CDR3 length equals 15 residues. CDR3 amino acids: CASRPGQGREYGYTF. CDR3 DNA sequence: TGTGCCAGCAGACCGGGACAGGGCCGTGAATATGGCTACACCTTC.